This T cell receptor (beta chain) was captured in a study of early T cells in non-severe SARS-CoV-2 infection. Study-level background: Unsorted whole-blood RNA was sequenced in bulk, leaving chains unpaired.

The germline V gene encodes CDR1 DFQATT and CDR2 SNEGSKA (reference sequence). Trimming removed 0 bases at V and 2 bases at J, with 11 bases between. This CDR3 is built from 14 residues. Unique molecular identifiers were attached to individual cDNA molecules. TCRdb reprocessed the 5' RACE reads with MiXCR, giving one entry per CDR3 protein. The sample consists of about 50,000 distinct CDR3 sequences, about 13% of them appearing once. Study conclusions and caveats: VDJdb-based annotation leaned toward anti-spike CD8 responses and missed private and CD4 specificities.

This clonotype has a handful of counts. Its target is not known. Sequencing was carried out using whole blood. The rearrangement links TRBV20-1 to TRBJ2-7; D not resolved. The sequence derives from an adult who was a healthcare worker with PCR-confirmed SARS-CoV-2 infection or an uninfected control (not recorded which). CDR3 protein: CSARDGYGTYEQYF. CDR3 DNA sequence: TGCAGTGCTAGAGATGGCTACGGTACCTACGAGCAGTACTTC.